This T cell receptor (beta chain) was sequenced in a study of T cell responses to AZD1222 COVID-19 vaccine. Study-level background: Pooled together were second doses at about 4 or about 12 weeks. General study points: In all cases, repertoires were sampled only after the peak T cell response.

CDR3 size: 16 residues. Germline V lookup: CDR1 SGDLS, CDR2 YYNGEE. V lost 3 bases and J 1 base, leaving 14 bases between the germline ends. Only in-frame clones appear in the TCRdb table, and some are missing; sequencing was by immunoSEQ multiplex PCR. This sample yields some 86,000 clones, of which 78% are seen a single time; 20% to 25% belongs to the top ten. A word on this clone: Antigen unknown.

Sequencing used peripheral blood, obtained on day 0 of AZD1222 vaccination. The sequence came from an adult in good health. The V gene is TRBV9, the J gene TRBJ2-4, with D unclear. CDR3 coding DNA: TGTGCCAGCAGCGCCCATTTGAGCGTCGCCAAAAACATTCAGTACTTC. Its translation: CASSAHLSVAKNIQYF.